Each of the 19 T cell receptor beta chains below was sequenced from the same sample in a study of spatial heterogeneity in lung cancer. From the 5' RACE reads, TCRdb called clonotypes with MiXCR, one entry per CDR3 protein. The sample contains some 2,000 distinct CDR3 sequences, 20% to 25% of which appear only once. The time point was: sample taken at primary tumor resection. Sequences were derived from normal lung tissue next to the tumor, sampled at surgery. The receptors shown here come from a male donor with early-stage non-small cell lung cancer.

By share, this clonotype ranks as large. For the CDR3, the DNA is TGTGCCAGCAGTTTGTTGAATCAGCCCCAGCATTTT. Residues: CASSLLNQPQHF. V is TRBV28 and J is TRBJ1-5; unclear D gene. The germline CDR1 and CDR2 sequences are MDHEN and SYDVKM. V was trimmed by 3 bases and J by 4 bases, leaving 4 bases between them. The CDR3 is 12 amino acids.

CDR3 in DNA: TGTGCCAGCAGTAGTGAGCCAGGCGGGAACTACGAGCAGTACTTC. Translation gives CASSSEPGGNYEQYF. This chain links TRBV28 with TRBJ2-7; tentatively, D is TRBD2 (6 bases). CDR1 is MDHEN, CDR2 SYDVKM, per germline. The CDR3 totals 15 residues. The V gene lost 5 bases and the J gene lost 3 bases, with 17 bases spanning the gap.

This clonotype was recorded once. The J gene is TRBJ1-1, the V gene TRBV2; D possibly corresponds to TRBD1 (6 bases). The V gene's germline CDR1 is SNHLY and CDR2 FYNNEI. Between the trimmed V and J ends, which lost 6 bases and 4 bases, there was a span of 12 bases. The CDR3 has 13 amino acids. CDR3 DNA: TGTGCCAGCAGCGCGACAGGTTTCACTGAAGCTTTCTTT. Translation: CASSATGFTEAFF.

This clonotype rates as large. The rearrangement links TRBV20-1 to TRBJ1-6; weak D call: TRBD1 (5 bases). The CDR3 spans 11 residues. Looked up from germline, CDR1 is DFQATT and CDR2 is SNEGSKA (reference sequence). V dropped 4 bases and J dropped 10 bases, with 8 bases sitting between them. The CDR3 region is CSANRNSPLHF. CDR3 sequence (DNA): TGCAGTGCTAACAGGAACTCACCCCTCCACTTT.

This clonotype is medium-sized within its sample. The chain employs TRBV10-3 and TRBJ2-7; TRBD1 agrees at 11 bases. The V segment lost 9 bases and the J segment 6 bases; nucleotides outside the gene matches: 10. Germline CDR1 and CDR2: ENHRY and SYGVKD. The CDR3 runs 14 residues. CDR3 amino acids: CAISPGQGDREQYF. DNA for the CDR3: TGTGCCATTTCACCGGGACAGGGGGACCGCGAGCAGTACTTC.

This clonotype rates as large. The rearrangement joins TRBV2 to TRBJ2-7; D might be TRBD1 or TRBD2, each matching 5 bases. The V gene's germline CDR1 is SNHLY and CDR2 FYNNEI. The CDR3 sequence is 13 residues long. Between the trimmed V and J ends, which lost 6 bases and 3 bases, there was a span of 12 bases. The CDR3 nucleotides read TGTGCCAGCAGCCCCGGGGCCCTCTACGAGCAGTACTTC. It translates to CASSPGALYEQYF.

By share, this clonotype counts as medium-sized. The chain couples TRBV5-1 to TRBJ2-7; D possibly corresponds to TRBD1 (5 bases). Germline V gene data show CDR1 as SGHRS and CDR2 as YFSETQ. Trimming shortened V by 6 bases and J by 7 bases, and 20 bases separated the two germline ends. CDR3 size: 14 residues. The CDR3 sequence: CASTLEAQQGEQYF. CDR3 coding DNA: TGCGCCAGCACCCTTGAGGCCCAGCAGGGTGAGCAGTACTTC.

This clonotype has ten or more counts. The V call is TRBV7-2, the J call TRBJ2-1; D may be TRBD1 (6 bases). This CDR3 has 15 residues. Trimming took 6 bases from V and 1 from J, leaving 13 bases between them. Germline V gene sequence: CDR1 SGHTA, CDR2 FQGNSA. Written as DNA, the CDR3 is TGTGCCAGCAGATTAACAGGGACGTCCTACAATGAGCAGTTCTTC. This sequence encodes CASRLTGTSYNEQFF.

This clonotype was seen a few times. The CDR3, as DNA: TGTGCCAGCAGCCCGTGGGGGGCCTCCGAGCAGTACTTC. Translation gives CASSPWGASEQYF. This chain uses TRBV6-5 with TRBJ2-7, with D perhaps TRBD1 or TRBD2 (6 bases each). In germline, CDR1 is MNHEY, CDR2 SVGAGI. The CDR3 length is 13 residues. Trimming pared 6 bases from V and 6 bases from J, leaving 15 bases between.

This clonotype was seen repeatedly, ten times or more. The V call is TRBV27, the J call TRBJ1-5; 8 nucleotides agree with TRBD1. The V segment lost 2 bases and the J segment 3 bases; nucleotides outside the gene matches: 6. The germline V gene encodes CDR1 MNHEY and CDR2 SMNVEV (reference sequence). CDR3 length: 16 residues. Here the CDR3 reads CASSLGRTGLNQPQHF. In DNA form, the CDR3 reads TGTGCCAGCAGTTTAGGGAGGACAGGGCTCAATCAGCCCCAGCATTTT.

This clonotype is large by share. The genes are TRBV29-1 and TRBJ1-5; D is perhaps TRBD1 (5 bases). V was pared by 4 bases and J by 4 bases, with 14 bases between. The CDR3 runs to 14 residues. The V gene's germline CDR1 is SQVTM and CDR2 ANQGSEA. The CDR3 reads CSVGGTDPNQPQHF. In DNA form, the CDR3 reads TGCAGCGTTGGTGGGACGGATCCTAATCAGCCCCAGCATTTT.

Sample share makes this clonotype large (0.1 to 1%). This chain links TRBV27 with TRBJ2-7, with 8 bases lining up with TRBD1. This CDR3 region has 13 residues. Germline lookup yields CDR1 MNHEY and CDR2 SMNVEV (reference sequence). V lost 2 bases and J lost 4; bases outside the gene matches: 1. CDR3 sequence reads: CASSLNRGYEQYF. DNA of the CDR3: TGTGCCAGCAGTTTAAACAGGGGGTACGAGCAGTACTTC.

By share, this clonotype counts as medium-sized. V usage is TRBV10-3 and J usage is TRBJ2-7; D is unclear. Trimming removed 3 bases from V and 6 bases from J, with 12 bases in between. CDR1 is ENHRY, CDR2 SYGVKD, per germline. This CDR3 has 13 amino acids. This CDR3 is CAISDSPPSEQYF. The DNA for the CDR3 is TGTGCCATCAGTGACAGCCCTCCCTCCGAGCAGTACTTC.

By frequency in the sample, this clonotype is medium-sized. V and J are TRBV4-3 and TRBJ2-2; maybe TRBD1 (6 bases). V was clipped by 1 base and J by 7 bases, with 22 bases between them. Germline V gives CDR1 LGHNA, CDR2 YSLEER. The CDR3 length is 18 residues. The CDR3 protein is CASSQVVGGRGFGGELFF. The CDR3 DNA sequence: TGCGCCAGCAGCCAAGTGGTCGGTGGCAGGGGCTTCGGCGGGGAGCTGTTTTTT.

By proportion, this clonotype is large. The rearrangement uses TRBV25-1 and TRBJ2-5; the D is unclear. V lost 3 bases, J lost 5 bases, and 7 bases lay in between. Germline CDR1 MGHDK, CDR2 SYGVNS. The CDR3 sequence is 12 residues long. This CDR3 is CASSDFGETQYF. The CDR3 DNA reads TGTGCCAGCAGTGATTTTGGTGAGACCCAGTACTTC.

By frequency in the sample, this clonotype is medium-sized. The rearrangement joins TRBV29-1 to TRBJ2-7; tentatively, D is TRBD2 (6 bases). V lost 4 bases and J 2 bases, leaving 12 bases between the germline ends. This CDR3 comprises 13 residues. From germline, CDR1 is SQVTM and CDR2 ANQGSEA. Here the CDR3 DNA reads TGCAGCGTTGTGGAGGGTGGCCCCTACGAGCAGTACTTC. Protein: CSVVEGGPYEQYF.

By sample share, this clonotype is medium-sized. One junction end does not reproduce the germline sequence, and a read error may be involved. This chain connects TRBV29-1 to TRBJ2-7; possible D gene TRBD1, 7 bases. The CDR3 loop spans 13 amino acids. Germline CDR1 SQVTM, CDR2 ANQGSEA. The CDR3 sequence is CSARQGGSYEQYF. The DNA for the CDR3 is TGCAGCGCCCGCCAGGGGGGCTCCTATGAGCAGTACTTC.

By proportion, this clonotype is medium-sized. The V call is TRBV20-1, the J call TRBJ1-2; D unresolved. Trimming took off 3 bases at V and 8 bases at J, with 19 bases between the two ends. This CDR3 is 14 amino acids long. The germline CDR1 and CDR2 sequences are DFQATT and SNEGSKA (reference sequence). CDR3 coding DNA: TGCAGTGCTAGGGATCTCGGAGAGTTAGGAGGCTACACCTTC. This sequence encodes CSARDLGELGGYTF.

This clonotype ranks as large. The chain joins TRBV7-2 to TRBJ2-1, with a weak D call TRBD1 (5 bases). Germline V gives CDR1 SGHTA, CDR2 FQGNSA. This CDR3 region has 14 residues. Trimming removed 8 bases at V and 2 bases at J, with 13 bases between. CDR3 protein: CASEGVLPYNEQFF. The DNA of the CDR3 is TGTGCCAGCGAAGGGGTGTTACCCTACAATGAGCAGTTCTTC.